This record covers a single T cell receptor (beta chain). This specimen comes from a study of blood T cell repertoires in COVID-19. Study overall: Collection of acute and convalescent COVID-19 samples took place in the United States, Italy and Spain. From T cells, B-cell-depleted T cells, or PBMCs came the material, which was cDNA or gDNA.

Trimming cost V 1 base and J 1 base, with 4 bases left between them. CDR1 is MGHRA, CDR2 YSYEKL, per germline. CDR3 size: 14 residues. The repertoire was sequenced with immunoSEQ multiplex PCR; TCRdb's copy has only in-frame clones and lacks some. The sample holds a few hundred thousand clones, around 84% seen once. J is TRBJ2-2 and V is TRBV4-1; D gene unclear. Sequenced material: peripheral blood. The sequence was obtained from a human donor in a cohort sampled during active COVID-19. CDR3 protein: CASSQVENTGELFF. The CDR3 DNA sequence: TGCGCCAGCAGCCAAGTAGAGAACACCGGGGAGCTGTTTTTT.